This is a list of T cell receptor beta chains from one sample in a study of blood T cell repertoires in COVID-19. Method: immunoSEQ multiplex PCR; TCRdb's copy keeps in-frame clones and lacks some. The profile covers 55,000 to 75,000 clones, with just over 85% appearing a single time and 3.2% taken by the ten largest. Source material: peripheral blood. These TCRs come from a man aged 45-65 years with active COVID-19. Both conserved end residues are part of each CDR3. A D gene is named only where the DNA matches it firmly. For some rows the clone size is stated as once, few or many, or as a class when expanded; others skip it.

cdr3_aa cdr3_nt d_call v_call clone_size j_call
CASSSFRTGTTDTQYF TGTGCCAGCTCATCCTTCCGGACAGGGACCACAGATACGCAGTATTTT TRBD1 TRBV18 - TRBJ2-3
CASSQGARNNSPLHF TGTGCCAGCAGCCAAGGCGCGAGAAATAATTCACCCCTCCACTTT - TRBV3-1/TRBV3-2 - TRBJ1-6
CASSLLTSGEQYF TGTGCCAGCAGTTTATTGACTAGCGGGGAGCAGTACTTC TRBD2 TRBV27 - TRBJ2-7
CASSLEYRGYTF TGTGCCAGCAGCTTAGAGTACCGGGGCTACACCTTC - TRBV5-4 - TRBJ1-2
CASSQDWGDYSYEQYF TGTGCCAGCAGCCAAGATTGGGGGGACTATTCCTACGAGCAGTACTTC TRBD2 TRBV3-1/TRBV3-2 - TRBJ2-7
CASSQDLRGGYQPQHF TGCGCCAGCAGCCAAGATCTGAGGGGGGGGTATCAGCCCCAGCATTTT - TRBV4-1 - TRBJ1-5
CATLAGGSDTQYF TGTGCCACCTTAGCGGGGGGGTCAGATACGCAGTATTTT TRBD2 TRBV2 - TRBJ2-3
CASSESSGMGNTIYF TGCGCCAGCAGTGAGTCTTCAGGGATGGGAAACACCATATATTTT - TRBV10-1 - TRBJ1-3
CATSDWTGYLTPEAFF TGTGCCACCAGTGATTGGACAGGTTATTTGACACCTGAAGCTTTCTTT TRBD1 TRBV24-1 - TRBJ1-1
CASSQDRGGLAGAF TGCGCCAGCAGCCAAGATAGAGGGGGACTAGCGGGAGCCTTC TRBD2 TRBV4-1 - TRBJ2-7
CASSSNWTGGGYTF TGTGCCAGCAGTTCCAACTGGACAGGGGGCGGCTACACCTTC TRBD1 TRBV6-2/TRBV6-3 - TRBJ1-2
CASNPTGLKQETQYF TGTGCCAGCAATCCGACAGGGCTGAAACAAGAGACCCAGTACTTC TRBD1 TRBV2 - TRBJ2-5
CASSLRLAGVYEQYF TGTGCCAGCAGTCTCCGACTAGCGGGAGTCTACGAGCAGTACTTC TRBD2 TRBV6-5 - TRBJ2-7
CAWSSLSRDTEAFF TGTGCCTGGTCCTCTCTTTCCAGGGACACTGAAGCTTTCTTT - TRBV30 - TRBJ1-1
CASSSPGQGEQYF TGTGCCAGCAGTTCTCCGGGACAGGGGGAGCAGTACTTC TRBD1 TRBV6-6 few TRBJ2-7
CASSLATGASNEQFF TGTGCCAGCAGCCTCGCGACAGGGGCTAGTAATGAGCAGTTCTTC TRBD1 TRBV9 few TRBJ2-1
CASSLGGGVVEQYF TGTGCCAGCAGCTTGGGCGGGGGGGTCGTCGAGCAGTACTTC TRBD2 TRBV5-4 - TRBJ2-7
CASSPPRGVIGDTQYF TGTGCCAGCAGTCCACCGCGGGGCGTGATAGGCGATACGCAGTATTTT - TRBV28 - TRBJ2-3
CASSQEGLGRNEQYF TGCGCCAGCAGCCAAGAGGGGCTAGGACGAAACGAGCAGTACTTC - TRBV4-3 - TRBJ2-7
CASSPAGFYGYTF TGTGCCAGCAGCCCCGCGGGTTTCTATGGCTACACCTTC - TRBV6-5 - TRBJ1-2
CASSFQVDTQYF TGTGCCAGCAGCTTTCAGGTAGATACGCAGTATTTT - TRBV13 - TRBJ2-3
CASSPRGGQVGEAFF TGTGCCAGCAGCCCCCGGGGGGGGCAGGTGGGTGAAGCTTTCTTT - TRBV7-8 - TRBJ1-1
CASSQVGGRGPEAFF TGTGCCAGCAGCCAGGTGGGGGGGCGAGGCCCTGAAGCTTTCTTT - TRBV11-2 - TRBJ1-1
CASSPGQGMNTEAFF TGTGCCAGCAGCCCAGGACAGGGGATGAACACTGAAGCTTTCTTT TRBD1 TRBV7-6 - TRBJ1-1
CASSLQGWGQPQHF TGTGCCAGCAGTTTACAGGGGTGGGGTCAGCCCCAGCATTTT TRBD1 TRBV5-6 - TRBJ1-5
CASSSSNGLNTEAFF TGTGCCAGCAGCTCCTCCAATGGGCTGAACACTGAAGCTTTCTTT - TRBV11-3 - TRBJ1-1
CALSTSGISYEQYF TGTGCCTTGTCGACTAGCGGGATTTCCTACGAGCAGTACTTC TRBD2 TRBV30 - TRBJ2-7
CASSVGGGSGNTIYF TGTGCCAGCAGCGTAGGTGGAGGCTCTGGAAACACCATATATTTT - TRBV9 - TRBJ1-3
CASSRDRGTRYEQYF TGTGCCAGCAGCCGGGACAGGGGGACTCGCTACGAGCAGTACTTC TRBD1 TRBV6-6 - TRBJ2-7
CASSLSVTSTDTQYF TGCGCCAGCAGCTTGAGCGTAACTAGCACAGATACGCAGTATTTT - TRBV5-1 - TRBJ2-3
CASAQNRGPDETQYF TGTGCCAGCGCCCAAAACAGGGGGCCCGACGAGACCCAGTACTTC TRBD1 TRBV7-3 - TRBJ2-5
CASSQVAGPYEQYF TGCGCCAGCAGCCAAGTGGCGGGGCCCTACGAGCAGTACTTC - TRBV4-1 - TRBJ2-7
CASSWGLAGDEQFF TGTGCCAGCAGTTGGGGACTAGCGGGGGATGAGCAGTTCTTC TRBD2 TRBV6-2/TRBV6-3 - TRBJ2-1
CASSLAGTAFEAFF TGTGCCAGTAGTCTTGCCGGGACAGCGTTTGAAGCTTTCTTT TRBD1 TRBV19 - TRBJ1-1
CASSFDRATNEKLFF TGTGCCAGCAGCTTCGACAGGGCCACTAATGAAAAACTGTTTTTT TRBD1 TRBV7-6 - TRBJ1-4
CASSYLAGSAEQFF TGTGCCAGCAGTTACCTAGCGGGAAGCGCTGAGCAGTTCTTC TRBD2 TRBV6-2/TRBV6-3 - TRBJ2-1
CASSQRDQLSTDTQYF TGTGCCAGCAGCCAGCGGGACCAACTAAGCACAGATACGCAGTATTTT TRBD2 TRBV5-4 once TRBJ2-3
CASRPAGSYNSPLHF TGTGCCAGCAGGCCGGCGGGCTCCTATAATTCACCCCTCCACTTT - TRBV5-4 - TRBJ1-6
CASSACQRGIIYEQYF TGTGCCAGCAGCGCGTGTCAAAGGGGAATCATCTACGAGCAGTACTTC - TRBV6-4 - TRBJ2-7
CASSGQDTEAFF TGCGCCAGCTCCGGACAGGACACTGAAGCTTTCTTT TRBD1 TRBV5-1 - TRBJ1-1
CASSLAAGVSSYNEQFF TGTGCCAGCAGCTTAGCGGCGGGGGTCAGCTCCTACAATGAGCAGTTCTTC TRBD2 TRBV7-9 - TRBJ2-1
CASSPRGVETQYF TGTGCCAGCAGCCCCCGGGGAGTAGAGACCCAGTACTTC - TRBV7-9 - TRBJ2-5
CASSRGGNEQYF TGTGCCAGCAGCCGGGGGGGCAACGAGCAGTACTTC TRBD2 TRBV7-9 - TRBJ2-7